Below, 29 T cell receptor beta chains from the same sample are listed, as sequenced in a study of T-cell memory formation after mild COVID-19. One entry per CDR3 protein results from TCRdb running MiXCR on the 5' RACE reads. The repertoire holds about 350,000 distinct CDR3 sequences, with under 15% as singletons. Specimen: PBMCs or a T cell subset sorted from them (not recorded which). These receptors were taken from a man younger than 35 who had mild COVID-19 (a few samples of this study predate the infection). Cell type and time point are not known.

The chain carries TRBV24-1 and TRBJ1-4; 7 bases match TRBD1. Unmatched junction bases numbered 13, after V lost 5 bases and J lost 8 bases. From germline, CDR1 is KGHDR and CDR2 SFDVKD. The CDR3 is 16 amino acids. The CDR3 bases are TGTGCCACCAGTGGTGTACCACGGGACAGAGGCGAAAAACTGTTTTTT. Encoded protein: CATSGVPRDRGEKLFF.

This sequence joins TRBV7-2 and TRBJ1-1, with a tentative D call TRBD1 (5 bases). Germline V lookup: CDR1 SGHTA, CDR2 FQGNSA. The CDR3 length is 14 residues. Trimming took 4 bases from V and 2 from J, leaving 11 bases between them. The CDR3 DNA reads as TGTGCCAGCAGCTGGGGACCCTCAAACACTGAAGCTTTCTTT. Residues: CASSWGPSNTEAFF.

This clonotype appeared many times. The chain combines TRBV6-5 with TRBJ2-7; D is tentatively TRBD1 or TRBD2 (5 bases each). The V gene's germline CDR1 is MNHEY and CDR2 SVGAGI. There are 16 residues in the CDR3. V lost 2 bases, J lost 6 bases, and 20 bases lay in between. The CDR3 is CASSYRRRLRGVEQYF. The CDR3 nucleotides read TGTGCCAGCAGTTACAGACGGCGACTGCGAGGGGTCGAGCAGTACTTC.

This clonotype was counted at least ten times. This chain uses TRBV12-3 or TRBV12-4 with TRBJ1-1; TRBD1 aligns across 9 bases. V lost 5 bases, J lost 0 bases, and 10 bases stayed unmatched. This CDR3 has 17 amino acids. The CDR3 spells CASSPRDRVSMNTEAFF. DNA of the CDR3: TGTGCCAGCAGTCCTCGGGACAGGGTTTCTATGAACACTGAAGCTTTCTTT.

This clonotype was seen a few times. The chain links TRBV19 to TRBJ1-2; possibly TRBD1 for D (5 bases). V dropped 3 bases and J dropped 4 bases, with 18 bases sitting between them. There are 16 residues in the CDR3. Germline V gives CDR1 LNHDA, CDR2 SQIVND (reference sequence). In DNA, the CDR3 is TGTGCCAGTAGTATTGATCCGGGACGGATAATCTATGGCTACACCTTC. It translates to CASSIDPGRIIYGYTF.

This clonotype was seen more than once but under ten times. The gene calls are TRBV5-6 and TRBJ1-3, with TRBD1 matching 9 bases. Germline V gene sequence: CDR1 SGHDT, CDR2 YYEEEE. The CDR3 extends over 17 amino acids. V was pared by 1 base and J by 2 bases, with 7 bases of the junction left unmatched. The chain's CDR3 is CASSLTGGELTGNTIYF. As DNA, the CDR3 is TGTGCCAGCAGCTTGACAGGGGGCGAATTGACTGGAAACACCATATATTTT.

This clonotype was seen repeatedly, ten times or more. The chain joins TRBV7-2 to TRBJ1-5, with 8 positions matching TRBD1. The CDR3 runs to 13 residues. From germline, CDR1 is SGHTA and CDR2 FQGNSA. Unmatched junction bases numbered 3, after V lost 5 bases and J lost 6 bases. CDR3 bases: TGTGCCAGCAGCCCGGACAGGGTTCAGCCCCAGCATTTT. Its translation: CASSPDRVQPQHF.

This clonotype was observed a handful of times. In DNA form, the CDR3 reads TGTGCCAGCAGTTACTCGGTCGAGCAGTACTTC. This encodes CASSYSVEQYF. The chain is built from TRBV6-2 or TRBV6-3 and TRBJ2-7; no firm D call. The V gene's germline CDR1 is MNHEY and CDR2 SVGEGT. This CDR3 spans 11 amino acids. V was cut by 0 bases and J by 6 bases, with 3 bases left in between.

This clonotype has ten or more counts. The chain employs TRBV5-1 and TRBJ1-2, with 7 bases aligning to TRBD1. From germline, CDR1 is SGHRS and CDR2 YFSETQ. Trimming removed 2 bases from V and 2 bases from J; junction bases left unmatched: 6. The CDR3 length is 15 residues. CDR3 in amino acids: CASSLSETGNYGYTF. DNA for the CDR3: TGCGCCAGCAGCTTATCGGAGACAGGGAACTATGGCTACACCTTC.

This clonotype was seen only a few times. This sequence joins TRBV30 and TRBJ2-2; the D is unclear. The V end lost 0 bases, the J end lost 7 bases, and 3 bases lay between the germline ends. There are 11 residues in the CDR3. Germline-derived CDR1 and CDR2 are GTSNPN and SVGIG (reference sequence). DNA of the CDR3: TGTGCCTGGAGTGTTATCGGGGAGCTGTTTTTT. This encodes CAWSVIGELFF.

In its sample, this clonotype was seen a few times. The V call is TRBV5-4, the J call TRBJ2-3; 9 bases map to TRBD2. Germline loops: CDR1 SGHNT, CDR2 YYREEE (reference sequence). This CDR3 has 15 amino acids. Germline trimming cut 1 base from V and 4 bases from J; bases unmatched to any gene: 4. The CDR3 coding sequence is TGTGCCAGCAGCTTGCCGGGACTAGCTGCAGATACGCAGTATTTT. This sequence encodes CASSLPGLAADTQYF.

The chain combines TRBV27 with TRBJ2-2; TRBD2 matches 9 bases. This CDR3 has 18 residues. Germline values: CDR1 MNHEY, CDR2 SMNVEV (reference sequence). V was pared by 4 bases and J by 6 bases, with 15 bases of the junction left unmatched. The chain's CDR3 is CASSSPDKRGAFAGELFF. The CDR3 DNA reads as TGTGCCAGCAGTTCACCAGATAAGCGGGGGGCTTTTGCCGGGGAGCTGTTTTTT.

CDR3 DNA sequence: TGTGCCAGCAGTGACCGGACAGGGGGAAATCCCCAGCATTTT. It translates to CASSDRTGGNPQHF. The V gene is TRBV2, the J gene TRBJ1-5; 10 nucleotides agree with TRBD1. With 3 bases clipped from V and 10 bases from J, the junction kept 6 bases outside the gene matches. Germline CDR1 reads SNHLY; CDR2 reads FYNNEI. The CDR3 runs to 14 residues.

The gene calls are TRBV29-1 and TRBJ1-3; perhaps TRBD1 as D (6 bases). Trimming removed 3 bases at V and 1 base at J, with 10 bases between. Germline V CDR1 and CDR2: SQVTM, ANQGSEA. The CDR3 is 14 residues long. DNA of the CDR3: TGCAGCGTTGATGGGGGCAAATCTGGAAACACCATATATTTT. Protein: CSVDGGKSGNTIYF.

There are a few counts of this clonotype. The rearrangement uses TRBV7-6 and TRBJ2-1; 10 bases agree with TRBD2. CDR1 SGHVS and CDR2 FNYEAQ come from the germline V gene. The CDR3 loop spans 15 amino acids. V shed 0 bases and J 6 bases; nucleotides not matched to a gene: 2. CDR3 amino acids: CASSLAGLAANEQFF. The CDR3 DNA reads TGTGCCAGCAGCTTAGCAGGACTAGCGGCCAATGAGCAGTTCTTC.

The chain recombines TRBV20-1 with TRBJ1-4; possible D gene TRBD1, 5 bases. CDR1 and CDR2 (germline): DFQATT, SNEGSKA (reference sequence). The CDR3 extends over 15 amino acids. The germline V and J ends were trimmed by 3 bases and 8 bases, with 19 bases remaining between them. The CDR3, as DNA: TGCAGTGCTAGCCGTCGGGCAGGGACGGCGGAAAAACTGTTTTTT. It is translated as CSASRRAGTAEKLFF.

This clonotype was counted between two and nine times. The rearrangement joins TRBV5-1 to TRBJ2-7; D may correspond to TRBD1 or TRBD2 (5 bases each). The germline V and J ends were trimmed by 7 bases and 5 bases, with 25 bases remaining between them. The CDR3 is 16 residues long. Germline CDR1 and CDR2: SGHRS and YFSETQ. CDR3 nucleotides: TGCGCCAGCTCCTGGGGGACCAGAGGAGATCGCAACGAGCAGTACTTC. As protein: CASSWGTRGDRNEQYF.

The CDR3 reads CASSLSASGPTDTQYF. The CDR3 DNA sequence: TGTGCCAGCAGCCTCTCGGCTAGCGGGCCGACAGATACGCAGTATTTT. This chain links TRBV7-9 with TRBJ2-3; 8 bases align to TRBD2. CDR3 length equals 16 residues. The germline V gene has CDR1 SEHNR and CDR2 FQNEAQ (reference sequence). V dropped 5 bases and J dropped 3; count of bases not matched to a gene: 10. Full variable domain (rest looked up from reference TRBV7-9 and TRBJ2-3): DTGVSQNPRHKITKRGQNVTFRCDPISEHNRLYWYRQTLGQGPEFLTYFQNEAQLEKSRLLSDRFSAERPKGSFSTLEIQRTEQGDSAMYLCASSLSASGPTDTQYFGPGTRLTVL.

V is TRBV7-2 and J is TRBJ2-1; 8 nucleotides match TRBD1. Germline V CDR1 and CDR2: SGHTA, FQGNSA. V gave up 5 bases and J gave up 4 bases; unmatched junction bases: 4. The CDR3 is 14 amino acids. The CDR3 DNA follows: TGTGCCAGCAGCCCCCGGACAGGGTACAATGAGCAGTTCTTC. This gives the protein CASSPRTGYNEQFF.

This clonotype was found a few times. This CDR3 reads CATSDQGYNEQFF. The CDR3 nucleotides are TGTGCCACCAGTGATCAGGGGTACAATGAGCAGTTCTTC. This chain joins TRBV24-1 and TRBJ2-1, with a possible D match to TRBD1 (6 bases). The CDR3 consists of 13 residues. The germline CDR1 and CDR2 sequences are KGHDR and SFDVKD. V was pared by 3 bases and J by 4 bases, with 6 bases between.

The chain combines TRBV20-1 with TRBJ2-1; 11 nucleotides line up with TRBD1. From germline, CDR1 is DFQATT and CDR2 SNEGSKA (reference sequence). Trimming removed 5 bases from V and 3 bases from J; junction bases left unmatched: 3. The CDR3 length is 14 residues. The CDR3: CSAAGTGGYNEQFF. CDR3 DNA: TGCAGTGCTGCCGGGACAGGGGGCTACAATGAGCAGTTCTTC.

This clonotype occurred many times. The rearrangement links TRBV7-8 to TRBJ1-6; D gene uncertain. This CDR3 has 17 residues. Trimming removed 1 base from V and 0 bases from J, with 10 bases in between. Per germline, CDR1 SGHVS and CDR2 FQNEAQ. The DNA of the CDR3 is TGTGCCAGCAGCTTAGGGGCTTTGAGCTCCTATAATTCACCCCTCCACTTT. Its translation: CASSLGALSSYNSPLHF.

The chain combines TRBV27 with TRBJ2-7; tentatively, D is TRBD1 (6 bases). CDR1 MNHEY and CDR2 SMNVEV come from the germline V gene (reference sequence). The V and J ends lost 3 bases and 4 bases respectively, with 13 bases between them. CDR3 length equals 14 residues. CDR3 region: CASSFRGKNYEQYV. The DNA of the CDR3 is TGTGCCAGCAGTTTTAGGGGGAAAAATTACGAGCAGTACGTC.

This clonotype appeared a few times. The chain recombines TRBV20-1 with TRBJ1-1; D remains ambiguous. The ends were cut back, 0 bases at V and 3 bases at J, with 8 bases in the middle. The CDR3 totals 13 residues. In germline, CDR1 is DFQATT, CDR2 SNEGSKA (reference sequence). The CDR3 here is CSAREGVDTEAFF. The DNA of the CDR3 is TGCAGTGCTAGAGAAGGTGTGGACACTGAAGCTTTCTTT.

The chain links TRBV15 to TRBJ1-6, with D possibly TRBD1 on 5 matching bases. This CDR3 contains 15 residues. Trimming pared 0 bases from V and 2 bases from J, leaving 5 bases between. Germline V gene sequence: CDR1 LNHNV, CDR2 YYDKDF (reference sequence). The CDR3 here is CATSRDRAYNSPLHF. The CDR3 DNA reads as TGTGCCACCAGCAGAGACAGGGCCTATAATTCACCCCTCCACTTT. The full variable domain, rest sourced from reference TRBV15 and TRBJ1-6, is DAMVIQNPRYQVTQFGKPVTLSCSQTLNHNVMYWYQQKSSQAPKLLFHYYDKDFNNEADTPDNFQSRRPNTSFCFLDIRSPGLGDTAMYLCATSRDRAYNSPLHFGNGTRLTVT.

The V and J genes are TRBV10-3 and TRBJ2-7, with D uncertain. The CDR3 consists of 12 residues. Germline V lookup: CDR1 ENHRY, CDR2 SYGVKD. V dropped 8 bases and J dropped 4 bases, with 12 bases sitting between them. CDR3 DNA: TGTGCCATCGGGCCGTCACCATACGAGCAGTACGTC. It is translated as CAIGPSPYEQYV.

The V and J genes are TRBV9 and TRBJ2-7; 10 bases are shared with TRBD1. Germline values: CDR1 SGDLS, CDR2 YYNGEE. The J segment lost 5 bases and the V segment lost 4 bases, leaving 6 bases of the junction unmatched. This CDR3 has 14 residues. The CDR3 sequence: CASSPRQGAHEQYF. CDR3 DNA: TGTGCCAGCAGCCCTAGACAGGGGGCCCACGAGCAGTACTTC.

The table lists this clonotype with a few counts. This chain uses TRBV7-9 with TRBJ2-7; 13 nucleotides align to TRBD2. Germline CDR1 and CDR2: SEHNR and FQNEAQ (reference sequence). CDR3 length: 16 residues. Trimming removed 1 base from V and 6 bases from J; junction bases left unmatched: 6. This CDR3 is CASSLDGGLAGVEQYF. CDR3 bases: TGTGCCAGCAGCTTAGATGGTGGACTAGCGGGGGTCGAGCAGTACTTC.

The table lists this clonotype with a few counts. V usage is TRBV18 and J usage is TRBJ2-7; D is possibly TRBD1 (5 bases). This CDR3 has 15 amino acids. Looked up from germline, CDR1 is KGHSH and CDR2 is LQKENI. Between the trimmed V and J ends, which lost 0 bases and 3 bases, there was a span of 12 bases. DNA for the CDR3: TGTGCCAGCTCACCACCCGCCGACAGCTACTACGAGCAGTACGTC. Translating gives CASSPPADSYYEQYV.